Presented here are 7 T cell receptor beta chains from one specimen sequenced in a study of blood T cell repertoires in COVID-19. TCRdb keeps only in-frame clones here, not all; method: immunoSEQ multiplex PCR. Of some 120,000 clones in the sample, approximately 89% were seen once. The sample was peripheral blood. The receptors were sampled from a woman aged 60-70 years with acute or convalescent COVID-19.

This chain uses TRBV6-1 with TRBJ2-3, with TRBD1 identical over 7 bases. The CDR3 covers 14 residues. V trimming: 8 bases; J trimming: 4 bases; junction bases outside the gene matches: 9. The germline V gene has CDR1 MNHNS and CDR2 SASEGT. CDR3 loop: CASEGAGGPDTQYF. CDR3 in DNA: TGTGCCAGCGAAGGCGCAGGGGGTCCAGATACGCAGTATTTT.

The chain couples TRBV27 to TRBJ1-5; TRBD1 matches 7 bases. The V and J ends lost 5 bases and 9 bases, in that order; junction bases with no gene match: 7. The CDR3 runs to 13 residues. Germline CDR1 MNHEY, CDR2 SMNVEV (reference sequence). This chain's CDR3 is CASSPDRVMPQHF. CDR3 coding DNA: TGTGCCAGCAGTCCAGACAGGGTGATGCCCCAGCATTTT.

CDR3 nucleotides: TGTGCCAGCAGCTTAAACCCCGGGACAGGGACGACTGGAAACACCATATATTTT. As protein: CASSLNPGTGTTGNTIYF. This sequence joins TRBV7-6 and TRBJ1-3; 9 bases align to TRBD1. The trim removed 2 bases at V and 2 bases at J, leaving 10 bases unmatched. Germline CDR1 is SGHVS and CDR2 is FNYEAQ. The length of the CDR3 is 18 residues.

V usage is TRBV24-1 and J usage is TRBJ2-5, with 10 bases identical to TRBD2. CDR1 is KGHDR and CDR2 is SFDVKD in the germline V gene. The CDR3 totals 14 residues. V lost 7 bases to trimming and J lost 4 bases; unmatched junction nucleotides: 5. CDR3 bases: TGTGCCACCAGCCTAGCGGGAGCGGCAGAGACCCAGTACTTC. Its translation: CATSLAGAAETQYF.

This clone was observed a single time. The gene calls are TRBV20-1 and TRBJ1-4; 7 bases align to TRBD1. Germline V gene data show CDR1 as DFQATT and CDR2 as SNEGSKA (reference sequence). CDR3 length: 14 amino acids. V was clipped by 3 bases and J by 5 bases; unmatched bases: 6. CDR3 loop: CSASHRGENEKLFF. CDR3 bases: TGCAGTGCTAGTCACAGGGGAGAGAATGAAAAACTGTTTTTT.

The V gene is TRBV2, the J gene TRBJ1-2, with 7 bases identical to TRBD1. The V gene's germline CDR1 is SNHLY and CDR2 FYNNEI. The V and J ends lost 6 bases and 7 bases, in that order; junction bases with no gene match: 8. The CDR3 covers 13 residues. The CDR3 DNA is TGTGCCAGCAGCGCAGGGGGGACAGCTGGCTACACCTTC. As protein: CASSAGGTAGYTF.

CDR3 nucleotides: TGTGCCAGCACGACCACAGGGAACACTGAAGCTTTCTTT. Its translation is CASTTTGNTEAFF. The chain employs TRBV6-5 and TRBJ1-1; D might be TRBD1 (5 bases). Trimming left V 7 bases short and J 1 base short, with 10 bases between. CDR3 size: 13 residues. Germline V gene sequence: CDR1 MNHEY, CDR2 SVGAGI.